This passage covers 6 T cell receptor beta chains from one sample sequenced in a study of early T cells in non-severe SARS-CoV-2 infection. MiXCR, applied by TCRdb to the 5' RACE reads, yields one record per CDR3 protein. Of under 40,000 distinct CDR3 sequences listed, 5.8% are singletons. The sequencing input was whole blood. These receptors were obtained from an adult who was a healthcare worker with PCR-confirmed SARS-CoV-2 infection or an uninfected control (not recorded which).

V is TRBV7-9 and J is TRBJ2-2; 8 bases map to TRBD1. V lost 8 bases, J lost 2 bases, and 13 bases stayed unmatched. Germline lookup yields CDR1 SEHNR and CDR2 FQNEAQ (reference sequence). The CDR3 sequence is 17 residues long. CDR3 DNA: TGTGCCAGCGACCCGACCGGACAGGGCCGTAACACCGGGGAGCTGTTTTTT. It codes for CASDPTGQGRNTGELFF.

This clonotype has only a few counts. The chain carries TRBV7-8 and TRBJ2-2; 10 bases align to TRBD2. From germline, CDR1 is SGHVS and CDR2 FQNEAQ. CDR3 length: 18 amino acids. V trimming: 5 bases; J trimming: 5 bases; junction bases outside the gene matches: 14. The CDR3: CASSHKLAGVSGTGELFF. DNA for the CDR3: TGTGCCAGCAGCCACAAGCTAGCGGGAGTCTCTGGAACCGGGGAGCTGTTTTTT.

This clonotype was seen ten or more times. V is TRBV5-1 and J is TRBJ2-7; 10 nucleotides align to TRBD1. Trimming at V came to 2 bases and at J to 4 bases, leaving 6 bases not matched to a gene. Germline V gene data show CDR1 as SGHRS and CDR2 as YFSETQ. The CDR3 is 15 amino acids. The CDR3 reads CASSFGTGALYEQYF. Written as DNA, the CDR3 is TGCGCCAGCAGCTTTGGGACAGGGGCGTTGTACGAGCAGTACTTC.

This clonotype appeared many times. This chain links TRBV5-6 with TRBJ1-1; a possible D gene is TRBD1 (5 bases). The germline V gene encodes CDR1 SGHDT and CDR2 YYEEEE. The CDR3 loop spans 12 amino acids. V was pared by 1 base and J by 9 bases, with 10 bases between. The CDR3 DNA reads TGTGCCAGCAGCTTGCCTGACAGACAAGCTTTCTTT. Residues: CASSLPDRQAFF. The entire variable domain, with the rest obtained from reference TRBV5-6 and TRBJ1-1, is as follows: DAGVTQSPTHLIKTRGQQVTLRCSPKSGHDTVSWYQQALGQGPQFIFQYYEEEERQRGNFPDRFSGHQFPNYSSELNVNALLLGDSALYLCASSLPDRQAFFGQGTRLTVV.

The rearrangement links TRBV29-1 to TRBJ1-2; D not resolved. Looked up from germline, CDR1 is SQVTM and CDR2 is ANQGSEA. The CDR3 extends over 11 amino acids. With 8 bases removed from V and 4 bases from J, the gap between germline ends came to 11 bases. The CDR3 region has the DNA TGCAGCCTTTCCGGATTCTATGGCTACACCTTC. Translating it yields CSLSGFYGYTF.

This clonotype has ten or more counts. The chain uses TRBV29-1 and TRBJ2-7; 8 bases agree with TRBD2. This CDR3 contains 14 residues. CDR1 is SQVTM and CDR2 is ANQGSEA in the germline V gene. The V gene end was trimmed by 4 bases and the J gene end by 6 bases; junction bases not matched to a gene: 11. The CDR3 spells CSVGVGGGSVEQYF. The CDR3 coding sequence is TGCAGCGTTGGAGTCGGGGGGGGCTCGGTCGAGCAGTACTTC.